These T cell receptor beta chains were read from a single sample in a study of blood T cell repertoires in COVID-19. Data came from immunoSEQ multiplex PCR; TCRdb stores just in-frame clones and leaves some out. The sample gives 200,000 to 250,000 clones, around 84% of which show up once; about 1.7% is in the top ten. The sequenced sample consisted of PBMCs or T cells enriched from blood (not recorded which). Every receptor here comes from a man aged 40-50 years who had recovered from COVID-19. CDR3s include the opening cysteine and the closing phenylalanine or tryptophan. Each record gives: J gene, V gene, D gene, clone size, CDR3 protein, CDR3 DNA. D genes are given only for firm matches. The size entry is marked missing in some rows and otherwise reads once, few, many or a size class.

>TRBJ1-3|TRBV6-1|TRBD1|many
CASSDRTGEGNTIYF
TGTGCCAGCAGTGACCGGACAGGGGAAGGAAACACCATATATTTT
>TRBJ2-1|TRBV9|NA|few
CASSVDGRLYNEQFF
TGTGCCAGCAGCGTAGACGGGAGACTGTACAATGAGCAGTTCTTC
>TRBJ1-1|TRBV27|NA|NA
CASSILGQNTEAFF
TGTGCCAGCAGTATACTCGGACAGAACACTGAAGCTTTCTTT
>TRBJ1-6|TRBV7-8|NA|NA
CASSSTGSNNSPLHF
TGTGCCAGCAGTTCTACAGGGTCAAATAATTCACCCCTCCACTTT
>TRBJ2-7|TRBV2|NA|NA
CASTGGREPYEQYF
TGTGCCAGCACTGGGGGGCGGGAGCCCTACGAGCAGTACTTC
>TRBJ1-6|TRBV6-5|TRBD1|NA
CASFETGDSPLHF
TGTGCCAGCTTCGAAACAGGGGACTCACCCCTCCACTTT
>TRBJ1-2|TRBV15|NA|few
CATSRGGISNYGYTF
TGTGCCACCAGCAGAGGCGGAATCTCTAACTATGGCTACACCTTC
>TRBJ2-1|TRBV14|NA|NA
CASSPEYTRDNEQFF
TGTGCCAGCAGCCCGGAGTATACCAGGGACAATGAGCAGTTCTTC
>TRBJ2-3|TRBV14|TRBD2|NA
CASSPILARADTQYF
TGTGCCAGCAGCCCCATACTAGCGCGGGCTGATACGCAGTATTTT
>TRBJ1-2|TRBV7-2|NA|NA
CASSPPGRAYGYTF
TGTGCCAGCAGCCCCCCGGGAAGGGCCTATGGCTACACCTTC
>TRBJ2-7|TRBV2|NA|few
CASSEALSAGWRTAPYEQYF
TGTGCCAGCAGTGAAGCGCTATCGGCAGGGTGGCGCACGGCCCCCTACGAGCAGTACTTC